Presented here are 8 T cell receptor beta chains from one specimen sequenced in a study of T-cell memory formation after mild COVID-19. TCRdb ran MiXCR on the 5' RACE reads and lists one entry per CDR3 protein. The sample lists roughly 99,000 distinct CDR3 sequences, about 15% occurring once. Sequenced material: PBMCs or a T cell subset sorted from them (not recorded which). Receptors originate from a man aged 18 to 29 who had mild COVID-19 (a few samples of this study predate the infection). Cell type and time point are not known.

This clonotype was recorded a few times. The chain couples TRBV10-3 to TRBJ2-7; D is perhaps TRBD2 (6 bases). Germline CDR1 is ENHRY and CDR2 is SYGVKD. This CDR3 is 14 amino acids long. The germline V and J ends were trimmed by 4 bases and 6 bases, with 16 bases remaining between them. Written as DNA, the CDR3 is TGTGCCATCAGTGGGGAGGAGATAGGTCTCGAGCAGTACGTC. Amino acids: CAISGEEIGLEQYV.

The gene calls are TRBV5-1 and TRBJ1-1, with 8 bases fitting TRBD1. Germline CDR1 and CDR2: SGHRS and YFSETQ. Germline trimming cut 4 bases from V and 3 bases from J; bases unmatched to any gene: 8. The CDR3 length is 15 residues. CDR3 protein: CASSATGARDTEAFF. The CDR3 DNA follows: TGCGCCAGCAGCGCGACAGGGGCAAGGGACACTGAAGCTTTCTTT.

This rearrangement joins TRBV25-1 to TRBJ1-1; D is possibly TRBD1 (5 bases). Deletions cut 6 bases from V and 0 bases from J, with 11 bases between. The CDR3 covers 14 residues. CDR1 and CDR2 (germline): MGHDK, SYGVNS. The CDR3 loop is CASRSTVMNTEAFF. The CDR3 DNA follows: TGTGCCAGCAGATCGACAGTCATGAACACTGAAGCTTTCTTT. The full variable domain, rest sourced from reference TRBV25-1 and TRBJ1-1, is EADIYQTPRYLVIGTGKKITLECSQTMGHDKMYWYQQDPGMELHLIHYSYGVNSTEKGDLSSESTVSRIRTEHFPLTLESARPSHTSQYLCASRSTVMNTEAFFGQGTRLTVV.

This clonotype was detected a few times. The gene calls are TRBV7-3 and TRBJ1-1; weak D call: TRBD1 (6 bases). The germline V gene has CDR1 SGHTA and CDR2 FQGTGA. CDR3 size: 14 residues. Trimming took off 8 bases at V and 2 bases at J, with 15 bases between the two ends. The CDR3 is CASSPGGSNTEAFF. The CDR3 DNA sequence: TGTGCCAGCTCTCCGGGGGGCAGCAACACTGAAGCTTTCTTT. The entire variable domain, with the rest obtained from reference TRBV7-3 and TRBJ1-1, is as follows: GAGVSQTPSNKVTEKGKYVELRCDPISGHTALYWYRQSLGQGPEFLIYFQGTGAADDSGLPNDRFFAVRPEGSVSTLKIQRTERGDSAVYLCASSPGGSNTEAFFGQGTRLTVV.

This sequence joins TRBV18 and TRBJ2-2; 13 bases match TRBD2. V shed 3 bases, J shed 5 bases, and the junction held 9 bases outside the gene matches. Germline V gives CDR1 KGHSH, CDR2 LQKENI. This CDR3 spans 18 amino acids. CDR3 nucleotides: TGTGCCAGCTCACCCCGATGGACTAGCGGGGGAACGACCGGGGAGCTGTTTTTT. As protein: CASSPRWTSGGTTGELFF.

The sample holds many counts of this clonotype. This chain connects TRBV10-3 to TRBJ1-1; the D is unclear. Trimming took 6 bases from V and 3 from J, leaving 14 bases between them. This CDR3 has 14 residues. Germline-derived CDR1 and CDR2 are ENHRY and SYGVKD. This CDR3 is CAISKYRGDTEAFF. The CDR3 coding sequence is TGTGCCATCAGCAAGTATCGCGGTGACACTGAAGCTTTCTTT.

This clonotype was picked up a small number of times. The genes are TRBV11-2 and TRBJ2-4; the D gene is possibly TRBD1 (6 bases). The V end was cut by 3 bases, the J end by 10 bases, with 13 bases between. The CDR3 has 13 amino acids. Per the germline V gene, CDR1 is SGHAT and CDR2 is FQNNGV. The CDR3 DNA reads as TGTGCCAGCAGCTTCCGGGACACTGGTATTCAGTACTTC. This translates into CASSFRDTGIQYF.

A few counts support this clonotype. The gene calls are TRBV20-1 and TRBJ2-7; D is unresolved. Germline values: CDR1 DFQATT, CDR2 SNEGSKA (reference sequence). This CDR3 is 13 amino acids long. V was shortened by 3 bases and J by 3 bases, with 12 bases between the two germline ends. The CDR3 DNA reads as TGCAGTGCTAGGCAAAGAGCCGACTACGAGCAGTACTTC. Protein product: CSARQRADYEQYF.